This T cell receptor (beta chain) was retrieved from a study of shared clonotypes between healthy human individuals. The CDR3 loop spans 17 amino acids. V was trimmed by 1 base and J by 0 bases, leaving 13 bases between them. CDR1 is SGHDN, CDR2 FVKESK, per germline. The CD4+ fraction was divided into a CD45RA+ naive subset and a CD45RA-negative memory subset. Method: immunoSEQ multiplex PCR; TCRdb's copy keeps in-frame clones and lacks some. The profile covers 2 million to 3 million clones, with approximately 93% appearing a single time and 0.36% taken by the ten largest. Sequenced sample: naive CD4+ T cells from PBMCs. Subset meaning: CD45RA+ positively selected. V and J are TRBV14 and TRBJ2-1; weak D call: TRBD2 (6 bases). This TCR derives from a man aged 18 to 29 in good health. Some clones in this sample may be carry-over from other donors' samples. The CDR3 loop is CASSQGLGRNSYNEQFF. CDR3 nucleotide sequence: TGTGCCAGCAGCCAAGGACTAGGAAGAAACTCCTACAATGAGCAGTTCTTC.